Presented here are 10 T cell receptor beta chains from one specimen sequenced in a study of blood T cell repertoires in COVID-19. Only in-frame clones appear in the TCRdb table, and some are missing; sequencing was by immunoSEQ multiplex PCR. The table has approximately 120,000 clones, approximately 82% seen once. The sequencing sample was made of peripheral blood. Every receptor here comes from a woman aged 55-69 years with acute or convalescent COVID-19.

This clone appeared a single time. This sequence joins TRBV7-9 and TRBJ2-7, with TRBD2 identical over 12 bases. The germline V gene encodes CDR1 SEHNR and CDR2 FQNEAQ (reference sequence). The CDR3 length is 15 residues. J was trimmed by 9 bases and V by 4 bases; bases with no gene match: 10. CDR3 loop: CASSSPLAGGPGQYF. The CDR3 coding sequence is TGTGCCAGCAGCTCCCCCCTAGCGGGAGGGCCAGGGCAGTACTTC.

The chain couples TRBV28 to TRBJ1-2; a possible D gene is TRBD1 (5 bases). The CDR3 totals 13 residues. The V gene's germline CDR1 is MDHEN and CDR2 SYDVKM. The V end lost 2 bases, the J end lost 5 bases, and 9 bases lay between the germline ends. CDR3 bases: TGTGCCAGCAGTTTACCGGGGGGGTATGGCTACACCTTC. It codes for CASSLPGGYGYTF.

The chain recombines TRBV5-6 with TRBJ2-7, with 9 positions matching TRBD1. The trim removed 5 bases at V and 4 bases at J, leaving 7 bases unmatched. Germline CDR1 reads SGHDT; CDR2 reads YYEEEE. The CDR3 consists of 14 residues. The CDR3 DNA reads as TGTGCCAGCAGTAAACAGGGGGCGACGTACGAGCAGTACTTC. It specifies CASSKQGATYEQYF.

J is TRBJ1-5 and V is TRBV19; D gene ambiguous. V shed 0 bases and J shed 6 bases, with 6 bases lying between them. Germline CDR1 reads LNHDA; CDR2 reads SQIVND (reference sequence). The CDR3 runs to 13 residues. DNA of the CDR3: TGTGCCAGTAGTATAGATTATCTTCAGCCCCAGCATTTT. It encodes CASSIDYLQPQHF.

As regards this clone: Different DNA sequences within this sample yield the same CDR3. V and J are TRBV20-1 and TRBJ2-7; 7 bases fit TRBD1. Trimming at V came to 5 bases and at J to 6 bases, leaving 4 bases not matched to a gene. CDR3 length: 11 amino acids. In germline, CDR1 is DFQATT, CDR2 SNEGSKA (reference sequence). The CDR3 region has the DNA TGCAGTGCTCGACAGGGAAGCGAGCAGTACTTC. Translation: CSARQGSEQYF.

This chain links TRBV15 with TRBJ2-1; TRBD1 agrees at 10 bases. Per germline, CDR1 LNHNV and CDR2 YYDKDF (reference sequence). This CDR3 region has 14 residues. V was clipped by 3 bases and J by 5 bases; unmatched bases: 1. CDR3 protein: CATSSGTGDNEQFF. CDR3 in DNA: TGTGCCACCAGCAGCGGGACAGGGGACAATGAGCAGTTCTTC.

This chain links TRBV5-1 with TRBJ2-7, with TRBD1 matching over 7 bases. Germline V gene lookup returns CDR1 SGHRS and CDR2 YFSETQ. J was trimmed by 6 bases and V by 0 bases; bases with no gene match: 3. CDR3 length: 13 amino acids. CDR3 region: CASSLGGGGEQYF. The CDR3, as DNA: TGCGCCAGCAGCTTGGGAGGGGGCGGCGAGCAGTACTTC. The entire variable domain, with the rest obtained from reference TRBV5-1 and TRBJ2-7, is as follows: KAGVTQTPRYLIKTRGQQVTLSCSPISGHRSVSWYQQTPGQGLQFLFEYFSETQRNKGNFPGRFSGRQFSNSRSEMNVSTLELGDSALYLCASSLGGGGEQYFGPGTRLTVT.

This clone was counted a few times. V gene TRBV14 combines with J gene TRBJ1-2; D is undetermined. CDR1 is SGHDN, CDR2 FVKESK, per germline. Trimming took off 0 bases at V and 6 bases at J, with 14 bases between the two ends. The CDR3 covers 15 residues. Here the CDR3 reads CASSQDSGQINGYTF. CDR3 coding DNA: TGTGCCAGCAGCCAAGATAGCGGCCAAATCAATGGCTACACCTTC.

The chain carries TRBV18 and TRBJ2-1; D gene uncertain. V lost 5 bases to trimming and J lost 5 bases, with 22 bases between them. The CDR3 loop spans 17 amino acids. From germline, CDR1 is KGHSH and CDR2 LQKENI. CDR3: CASSNKDEPRLHNEQFF. As DNA, the CDR3 is TGTGCCAGCTCAAATAAAGATGAGCCCCGCCTCCACAATGAGCAGTTCTTC.

This clone is a singleton in its sample. The chain links TRBV6-1 to TRBJ2-7, with 10 positions matching TRBD1. The V gene end was trimmed by 3 bases and the J gene end by 1 base; junction bases not matched to a gene: 3. CDR3 length: 15 amino acids. Germline values: CDR1 MNHNS, CDR2 SASEGT. CDR3 DNA sequence: TGTGCCAGCAGTGACGACAGGGGGCCATCCTACGAGCAGTACTTC. This sequence encodes CASSDDRGPSYEQYF.